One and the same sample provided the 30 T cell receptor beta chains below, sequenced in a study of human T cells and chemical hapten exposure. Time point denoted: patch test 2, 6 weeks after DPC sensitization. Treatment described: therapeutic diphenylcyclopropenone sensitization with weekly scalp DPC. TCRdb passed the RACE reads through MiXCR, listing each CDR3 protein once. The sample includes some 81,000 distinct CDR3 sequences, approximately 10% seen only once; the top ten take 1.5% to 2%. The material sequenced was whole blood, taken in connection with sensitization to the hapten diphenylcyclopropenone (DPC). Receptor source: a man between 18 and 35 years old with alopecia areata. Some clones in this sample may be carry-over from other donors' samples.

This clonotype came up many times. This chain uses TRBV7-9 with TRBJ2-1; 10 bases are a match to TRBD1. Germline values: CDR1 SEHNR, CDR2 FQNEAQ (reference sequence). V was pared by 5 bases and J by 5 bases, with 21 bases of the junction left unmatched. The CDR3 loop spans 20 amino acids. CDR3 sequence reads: CASSRTASRDRGEGHNEQFF. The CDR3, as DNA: TGTGCCAGCAGCCGAACCGCGTCCCGGGACAGGGGAGAAGGGCACAATGAGCAGTTCTTC.

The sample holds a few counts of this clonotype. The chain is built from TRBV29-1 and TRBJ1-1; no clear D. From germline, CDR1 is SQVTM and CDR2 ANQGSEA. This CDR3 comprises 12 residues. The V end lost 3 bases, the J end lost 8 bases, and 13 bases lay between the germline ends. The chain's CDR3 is CSVDKSLGEAFF. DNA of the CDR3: TGCAGCGTTGACAAGTCTCTGGGAGAAGCTTTCTTT. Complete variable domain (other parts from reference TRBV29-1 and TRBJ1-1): SAVISQKPSRDICQRGTSLTIQCQVDSQVTMMFWYRQQPGQSLTLIATANQGSEATYESGFVIDKFPISRPNLTFSTLTVSNMSPEDSSIYLCSVDKSLGEAFFGQGTRLTVV.

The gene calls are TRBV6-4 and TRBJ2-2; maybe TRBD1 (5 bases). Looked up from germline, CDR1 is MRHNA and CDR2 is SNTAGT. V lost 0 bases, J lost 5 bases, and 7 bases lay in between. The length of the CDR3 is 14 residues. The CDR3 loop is CASSDSAGTGELFF. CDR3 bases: TGTGCCAGCAGTGACTCGGCAGGGACCGGGGAGCTGTTTTTT.

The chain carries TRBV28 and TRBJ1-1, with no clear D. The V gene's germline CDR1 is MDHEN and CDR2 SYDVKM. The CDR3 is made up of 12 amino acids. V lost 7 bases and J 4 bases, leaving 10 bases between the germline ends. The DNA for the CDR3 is TGTGCCAGCATCCGGAGAGGCACTGAAGCTTTCTTT. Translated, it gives CASIRRGTEAFF. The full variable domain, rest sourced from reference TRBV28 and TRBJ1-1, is DVKVTQSSRYLVKRTGEKVFLECVQDMDHENMFWYRQDPGLGLRLIYFSYDVKMKEKGDIPEGYSVSREKKERFSLILESASTNQTSMYLCASIRRGTEAFFGQGTRLTVV.

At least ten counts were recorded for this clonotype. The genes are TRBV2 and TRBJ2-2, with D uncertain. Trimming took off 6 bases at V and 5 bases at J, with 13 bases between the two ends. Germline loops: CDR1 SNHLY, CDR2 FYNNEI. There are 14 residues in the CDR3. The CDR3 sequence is CASSIYQSTGELFF. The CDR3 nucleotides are TGTGCCAGCAGCATTTACCAGTCGACCGGGGAGCTGTTTTTT. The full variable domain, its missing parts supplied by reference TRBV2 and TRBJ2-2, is EPEVTQTPSHQVTQMGQEVILRCVPISNHLYFYWYRQILGQKVEFLVSFYNNEISEKSEIFDDQFSVERPDGSNFTLKIRSTKLEDSAMYFCASSIYQSTGELFFGEGSRLTVL.

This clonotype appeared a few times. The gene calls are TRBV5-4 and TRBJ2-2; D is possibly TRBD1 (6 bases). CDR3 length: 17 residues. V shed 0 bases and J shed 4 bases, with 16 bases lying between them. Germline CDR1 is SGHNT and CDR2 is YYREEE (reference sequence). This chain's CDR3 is CASSLEFSGARTGELFF. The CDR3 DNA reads TGTGCCAGCAGCTTGGAGTTTTCAGGGGCGCGCACCGGGGAGCTGTTTTTT.

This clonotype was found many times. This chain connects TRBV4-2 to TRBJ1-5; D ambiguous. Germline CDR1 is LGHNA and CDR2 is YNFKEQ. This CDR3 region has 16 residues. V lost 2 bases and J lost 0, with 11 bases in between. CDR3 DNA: TGTGCCAGCAGCCAATTCGCGGACCTTAGCAATCAGCCCCAGCATTTT. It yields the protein CASSQFADLSNQPQHF.

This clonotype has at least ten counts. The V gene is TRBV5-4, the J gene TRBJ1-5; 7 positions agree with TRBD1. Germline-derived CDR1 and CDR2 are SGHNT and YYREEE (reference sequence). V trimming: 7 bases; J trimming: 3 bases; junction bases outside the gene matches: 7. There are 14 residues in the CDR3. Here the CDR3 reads CASSDRDLNQPQHF. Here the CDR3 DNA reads TGTGCCAGCTCCGACAGGGACCTCAATCAGCCCCAGCATTTT.

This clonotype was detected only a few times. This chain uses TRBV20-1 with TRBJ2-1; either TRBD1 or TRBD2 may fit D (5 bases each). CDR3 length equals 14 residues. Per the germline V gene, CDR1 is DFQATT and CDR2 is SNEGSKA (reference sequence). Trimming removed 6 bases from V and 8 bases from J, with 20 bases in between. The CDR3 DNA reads TGCAGTGCAAGGGATGGGGGTTTGAGCGATGAGCAGTTCTTC. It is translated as CSARDGGLSDEQFF.

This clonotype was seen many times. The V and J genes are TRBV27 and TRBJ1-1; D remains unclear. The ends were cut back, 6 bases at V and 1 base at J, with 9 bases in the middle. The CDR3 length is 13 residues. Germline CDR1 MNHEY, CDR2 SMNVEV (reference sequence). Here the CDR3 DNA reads TGTGCCAGCAGCTTAGACCCGAACACTGAAGCTTTCTTT. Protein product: CASSLDPNTEAFF.

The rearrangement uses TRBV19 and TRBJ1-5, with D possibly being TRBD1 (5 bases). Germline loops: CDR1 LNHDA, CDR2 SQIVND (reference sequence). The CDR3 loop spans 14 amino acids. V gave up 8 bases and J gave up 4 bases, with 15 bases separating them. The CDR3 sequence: CASGTGRNNQPQHF. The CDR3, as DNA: TGTGCCAGTGGAACGGGACGGAATAATCAGCCCCAGCATTTT.

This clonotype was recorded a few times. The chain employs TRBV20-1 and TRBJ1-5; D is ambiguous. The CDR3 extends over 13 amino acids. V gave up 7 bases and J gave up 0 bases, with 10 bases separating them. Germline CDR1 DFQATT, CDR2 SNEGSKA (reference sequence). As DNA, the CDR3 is TGCAGTGTTGGCGGATATAGCAATCAGCCCCAGCATTTT. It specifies CSVGGYSNQPQHF.

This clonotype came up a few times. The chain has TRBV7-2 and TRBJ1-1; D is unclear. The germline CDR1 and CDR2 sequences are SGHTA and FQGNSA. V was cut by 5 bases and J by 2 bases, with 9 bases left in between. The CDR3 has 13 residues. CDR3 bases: TGTGCCAGCAGCACTTATCTTAACACTGAAGCTTTCTTT. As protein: CASSTYLNTEAFF.

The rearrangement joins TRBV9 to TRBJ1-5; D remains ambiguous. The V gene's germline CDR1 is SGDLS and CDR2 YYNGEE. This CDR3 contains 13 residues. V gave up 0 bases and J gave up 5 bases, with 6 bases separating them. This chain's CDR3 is CASSVDGYQPQHF. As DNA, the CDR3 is TGTGCCAGCAGCGTAGACGGGTATCAGCCCCAGCATTTT.

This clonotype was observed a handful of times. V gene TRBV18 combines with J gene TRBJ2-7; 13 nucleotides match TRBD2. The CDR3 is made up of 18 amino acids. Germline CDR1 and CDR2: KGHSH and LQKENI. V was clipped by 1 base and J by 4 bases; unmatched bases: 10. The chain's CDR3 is CASSPHGTSGDHLYEQYF. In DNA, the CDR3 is TGTGCCAGCTCACCACATGGGACTAGCGGGGATCATCTGTACGAGCAGTACTTC.

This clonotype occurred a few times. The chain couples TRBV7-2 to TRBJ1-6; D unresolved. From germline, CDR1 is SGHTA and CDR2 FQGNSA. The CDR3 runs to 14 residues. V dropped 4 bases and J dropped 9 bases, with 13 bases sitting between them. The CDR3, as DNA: TGTGCCAGCAGCTCCGGGCTGGGAGGTTCACCCCTCCACTTT. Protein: CASSSGLGGSPLHF.

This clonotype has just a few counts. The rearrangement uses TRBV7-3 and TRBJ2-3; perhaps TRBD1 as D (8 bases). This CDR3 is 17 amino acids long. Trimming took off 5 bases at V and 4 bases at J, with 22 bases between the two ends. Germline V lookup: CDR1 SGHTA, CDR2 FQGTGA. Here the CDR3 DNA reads TGTGCCAGCAGCCCCCTCTGGACAGGGAGGGCCGCAGATACGCAGTATTTT. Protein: CASSPLWTGRAADTQYF.

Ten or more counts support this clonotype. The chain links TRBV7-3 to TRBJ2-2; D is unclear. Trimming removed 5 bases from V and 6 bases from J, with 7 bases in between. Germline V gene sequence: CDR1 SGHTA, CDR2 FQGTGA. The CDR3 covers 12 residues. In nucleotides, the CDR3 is TGTGCCAGCAGCCTCCTACCCGGGGAGCTGTTTTTT. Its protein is CASSLLPGELFF.

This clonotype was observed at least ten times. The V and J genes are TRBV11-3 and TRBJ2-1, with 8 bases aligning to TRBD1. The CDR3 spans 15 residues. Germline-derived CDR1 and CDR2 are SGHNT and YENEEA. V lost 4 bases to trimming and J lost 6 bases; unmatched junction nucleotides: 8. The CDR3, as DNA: TGTGCCAGCAGCTCCTACCAGGGGGCGATCAATGAGCAGTTCTTC. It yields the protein CASSSYQGAINEQFF.

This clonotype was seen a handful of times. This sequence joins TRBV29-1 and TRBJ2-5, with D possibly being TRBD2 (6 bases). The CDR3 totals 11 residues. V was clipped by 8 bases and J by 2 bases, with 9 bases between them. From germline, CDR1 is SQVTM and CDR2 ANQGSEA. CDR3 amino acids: CSTGGQETQYF. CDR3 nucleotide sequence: TGCAGCACCGGGGGTCAAGAGACCCAGTACTTC. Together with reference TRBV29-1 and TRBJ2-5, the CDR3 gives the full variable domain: SAVISQKPSRDICQRGTSLTIQCQVDSQVTMMFWYRQQPGQSLTLIATANQGSEATYESGFVIDKFPISRPNLTFSTLTVSNMSPEDSSIYLCSTGGQETQYFGPGTRLLVL.

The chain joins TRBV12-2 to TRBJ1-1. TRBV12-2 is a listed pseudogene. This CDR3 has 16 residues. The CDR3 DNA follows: TGTGCAAGTCGCTTAGTCCGTATGGACGCGAACACTGAAGCTTTCTTT. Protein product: CASRLVRMDANTEAFF.

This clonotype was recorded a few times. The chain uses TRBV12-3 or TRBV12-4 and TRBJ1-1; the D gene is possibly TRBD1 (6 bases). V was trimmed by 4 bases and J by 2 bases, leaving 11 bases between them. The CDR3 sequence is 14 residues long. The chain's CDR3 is CASSSNRENTEAFF. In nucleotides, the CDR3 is TGTGCCAGCAGTTCCAACAGGGAAAACACTGAAGCTTTCTTT.

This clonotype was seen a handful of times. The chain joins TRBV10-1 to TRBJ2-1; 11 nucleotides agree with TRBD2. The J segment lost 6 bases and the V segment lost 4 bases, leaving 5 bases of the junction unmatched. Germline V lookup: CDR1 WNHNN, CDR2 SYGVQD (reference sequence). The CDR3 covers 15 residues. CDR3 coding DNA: TGCGCCAGCAGTGGAAGGCTAGCGGGGGGCAATGAGCAGTTCTTC. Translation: CASSGRLAGGNEQFF.

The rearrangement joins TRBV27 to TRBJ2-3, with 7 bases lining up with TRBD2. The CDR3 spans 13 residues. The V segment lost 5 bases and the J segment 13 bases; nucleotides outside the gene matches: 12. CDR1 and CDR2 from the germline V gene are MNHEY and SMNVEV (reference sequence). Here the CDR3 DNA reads TGTGCCAGCAGTCCCGGGGGGTACCAGTGGGAGTATTTT. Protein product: CASSPGGYQWEYF.

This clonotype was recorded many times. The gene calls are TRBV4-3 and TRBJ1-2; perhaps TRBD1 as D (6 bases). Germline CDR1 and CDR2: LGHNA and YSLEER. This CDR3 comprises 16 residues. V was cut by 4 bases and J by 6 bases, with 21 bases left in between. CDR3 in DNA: TGCGCCAGCAGCCTAACAGGGAACCTACCTATGCATGGCTACACCTTC. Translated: CASSLTGNLPMHGYTF.

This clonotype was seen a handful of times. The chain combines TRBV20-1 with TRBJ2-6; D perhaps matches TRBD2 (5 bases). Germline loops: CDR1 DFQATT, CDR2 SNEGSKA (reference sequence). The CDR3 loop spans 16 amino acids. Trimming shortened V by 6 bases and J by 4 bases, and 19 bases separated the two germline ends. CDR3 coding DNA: TGCAGTGCCCCTAGGGTCCGCGGGTCGGGGGCCAACGTCCTGACTTTC. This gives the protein CSAPRVRGSGANVLTF.

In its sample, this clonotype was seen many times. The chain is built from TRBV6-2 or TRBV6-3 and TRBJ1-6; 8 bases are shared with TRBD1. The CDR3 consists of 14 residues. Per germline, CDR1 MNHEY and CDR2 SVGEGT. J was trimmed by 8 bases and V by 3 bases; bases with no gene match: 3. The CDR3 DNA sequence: TGTGCCAGCAGTTATACAGGGGGAGATTCACCCCTCCACTTT. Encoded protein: CASSYTGGDSPLHF.

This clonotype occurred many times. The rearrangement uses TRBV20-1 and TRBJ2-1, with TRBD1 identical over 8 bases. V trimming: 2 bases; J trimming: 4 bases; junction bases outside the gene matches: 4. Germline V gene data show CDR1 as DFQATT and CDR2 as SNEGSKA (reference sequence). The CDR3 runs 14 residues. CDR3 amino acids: CSARPDRVYNEQFF. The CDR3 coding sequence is TGCAGTGCTAGACCGGACAGGGTATACAATGAGCAGTTCTTC.

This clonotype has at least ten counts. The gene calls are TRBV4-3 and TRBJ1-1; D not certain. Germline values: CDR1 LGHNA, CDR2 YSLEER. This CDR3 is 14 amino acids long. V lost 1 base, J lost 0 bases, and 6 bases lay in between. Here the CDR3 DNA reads TGCGCCAGCAGCCAAGGGGGAATGAACACTGAAGCTTTCTTT. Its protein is CASSQGGMNTEAFF.

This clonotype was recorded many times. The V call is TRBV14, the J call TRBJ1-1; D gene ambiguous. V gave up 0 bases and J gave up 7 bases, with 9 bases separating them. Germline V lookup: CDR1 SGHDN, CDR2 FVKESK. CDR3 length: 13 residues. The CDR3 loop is CASSQDRTGEAFF. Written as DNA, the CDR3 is TGTGCCAGCAGCCAAGATCGTACGGGTGAAGCTTTCTTT.